This TCR beta chain derives from a study of blood T cell repertoires in COVID-19. Whole-study context: There were acute and convalescent COVID-19 samples, and they came from the United States, Italy and Spain. The cDNA or gDNA used as material had been derived from T cells, B-cell-depleted T cells, or PBMCs.

The authors' processing: Amplification of reference gene primers provided the estimated nucleated cell counts. The data were produced by immunoSEQ multiplex PCR, yet TCRdb's version contains in-frame clones alone and is incomplete. The DNA was the basis for D and trimming; V, J and clone size are from that table. The sample includes roughly 190,000 clones, approximately 87% of them seen just once. Germline-derived CDR1 and CDR2 are SGHRS and YFSETQ. This CDR3 has 15 amino acids. Trimming at V came to 5 bases and at J to 4 bases, leaving 8 bases not matched to a gene. This chain uses TRBV5-1 with TRBJ2-2; 7 nucleotides align to TRBD1. The sample consisted of peripheral blood. This clonotype was sampled from a man between 18 and 35 years old with active or convalescent COVID-19. The CDR3 coding sequence is TGCGCCAGCAGTTCCGGACAGGCGGGCACCGGGGAGCTGTTTTTT. It yields the protein CASSSGQAGTGELFF.